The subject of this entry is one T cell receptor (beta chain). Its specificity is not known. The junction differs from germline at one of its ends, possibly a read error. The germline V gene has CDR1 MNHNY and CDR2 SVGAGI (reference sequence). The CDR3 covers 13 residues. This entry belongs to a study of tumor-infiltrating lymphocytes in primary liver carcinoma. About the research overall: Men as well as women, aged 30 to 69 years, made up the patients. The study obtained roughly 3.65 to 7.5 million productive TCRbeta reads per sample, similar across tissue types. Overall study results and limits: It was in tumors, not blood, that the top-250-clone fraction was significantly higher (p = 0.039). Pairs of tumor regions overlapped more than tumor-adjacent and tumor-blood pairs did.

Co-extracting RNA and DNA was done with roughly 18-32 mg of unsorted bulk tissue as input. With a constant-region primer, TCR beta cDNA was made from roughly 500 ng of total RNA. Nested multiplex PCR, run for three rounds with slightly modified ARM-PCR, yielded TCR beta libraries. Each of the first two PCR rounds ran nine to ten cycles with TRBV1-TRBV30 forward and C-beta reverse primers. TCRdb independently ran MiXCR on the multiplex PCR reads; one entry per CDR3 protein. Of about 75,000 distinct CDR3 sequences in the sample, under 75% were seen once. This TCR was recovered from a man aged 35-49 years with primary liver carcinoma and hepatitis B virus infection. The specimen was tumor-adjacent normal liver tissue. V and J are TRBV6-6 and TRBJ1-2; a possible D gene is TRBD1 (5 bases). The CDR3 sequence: CTSRAGDIYGYTF. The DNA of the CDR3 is TGTACCAGCAGGGCGGGAGATATCTATGGCTACACCTTC.